Following are 15 T cell receptor beta chains from one sample sequenced in a study of PD-L1 blockade in urothelial cancer. Stated time point: peripheral blood 6 weeks after treatment start. Clones were sequenced by immunoSEQ multiplex PCR, and TCRdb holds only the in-frame ones, with some missing. This table holds some 23,000 clones, approximately 82% found once. This material consisted of PBMCs, taken around atezolizumab (anti-PD-L1) treatment. These receptors were collected from a man aged 65-85 years with urothelial cancer.

In its sample, this clone was seen a few times. The genes are TRBV7-6 and TRBJ1-5; no clear D. Germline V CDR1 and CDR2: SGHVS, FNYEAQ. The ends were cut back, 0 bases at V and 3 bases at J, with 12 bases in the middle. The CDR3 spans 16 residues. The CDR3 sequence: CASSLAFSGINQPQHF. The CDR3 region has the DNA TGTGCCAGCAGCTTAGCTTTCTCGGGAATCAATCAGCCCCAGCATTTT.

The J gene is TRBJ2-7, the V gene TRBV19, with 11 positions matching TRBD2. The CDR3 is 12 residues long. Unmatched junction bases numbered 4, after V lost 9 bases and J lost 6 bases. Per the germline V gene, CDR1 is LNHDA and CDR2 is SQIVND (reference sequence). CDR3 region: CASGTSGGEQYF. The CDR3, as DNA: TGTGCCAGCGGGACTAGCGGTGGCGAGCAGTACTTC.

The rearrangement links TRBV2 to TRBJ1-1, with 10 nucleotides matching TRBD1. Germline values: CDR1 SNHLY, CDR2 FYNNEI. This CDR3 spans 12 amino acids. The V and J ends lost 10 bases and 5 bases, in that order; junction bases with no gene match: 4. The CDR3 spells CAIGQGGTEAFF. The CDR3 DNA reads as TGTGCCATTGGACAGGGGGGGACTGAAGCTTTCTTT.

The J gene is TRBJ2-7, the V gene TRBV11-2; TRBD1 might be the D (6 bases). Looked up from germline, CDR1 is SGHAT and CDR2 is FQNNGV. Trimming removed 4 bases from V and 2 bases from J, with 21 bases in between. The CDR3 loop spans 17 amino acids. CDR3 protein: CASSYPSGTTAAYEQYF. CDR3 bases: TGTGCCAGCAGCTACCCCTCCGGGACAACTGCGGCCTACGAGCAGTACTTC.

V gene TRBV18 combines with J gene TRBJ2-7; D perhaps matches TRBD1 (6 bases). Germline V CDR1 and CDR2: KGHSH, LQKENI. The CDR3 runs 13 residues. V shed 4 bases and J shed 3 bases, with 10 bases lying between them. In DNA, the CDR3 is TGTGCCAGCTCACAGCAGGGGCGCTACGAGCAGTACTTC. Amino acid sequence: CASSQQGRYEQYF.

This chain joins TRBV28 and TRBJ1-5; 7 positions match TRBD1. CDR3 length: 14 amino acids. The germline CDR1 and CDR2 sequences are MDHEN and SYDVKM. With V trimmed by 6 bases and J by 1 base, 3 bases remained unmatched. In nucleotides, the CDR3 is TGTGCCAGCAGAGAGGGGGCCAGCAATCAGCCCCAGCATTTT. Protein: CASREGASNQPQHF.

The chain recombines TRBV7-2 with TRBJ2-1, with TRBD2 matching over 8 bases. V lost 1 base, J lost 11 bases, and 1 base stayed unmatched. Germline lookup yields CDR1 SGHTA and CDR2 FQGNSA. This CDR3 is 12 amino acids long. The CDR3 spells CASSLEREKQFF. The CDR3 DNA follows: TGTGCCAGCAGCTTAGAGCGGGAGAAGCAGTTCTTC.

The genes are TRBV5-4 and TRBJ2-1, with 14 bases aligning to TRBD2. The length of the CDR3 is 15 residues. Germline CDR1 is SGHNT and CDR2 is YYREEE (reference sequence). The junction had 1 base not matched to a gene; V was cut back by 3 bases and J by 5 bases. The CDR3 DNA sequence: TGTGCCAGCAGCTCGGGACTAGCGGGAGACAATGAGCAGTTCTTC. It yields the protein CASSSGLAGDNEQFF.

This chain connects TRBV5-5 to TRBJ2-7; a possible D gene is TRBD1 (6 bases). CDR1 is SGHKS, CDR2 YYEKEE, per germline (reference sequence). The CDR3 runs to 13 residues. V shed 2 bases and J shed 5 bases, with 11 bases lying between them. The CDR3 coding sequence is TGTGCCAGCAGCTTCCAGGGGCGGGACGAGCAGTACTTC. Translating it yields CASSFQGRDEQYF.

The J gene is TRBJ1-1, the V gene TRBV28, with 8 bases matching TRBD1. Trimming took 5 bases from V and 4 from J; bases not matched to a gene: 6. Germline V CDR1 and CDR2: MDHEN, SYDVKM. The length of the CDR3 is 14 residues. CDR3 DNA sequence: TGTGCCAGCAGTCTCCCAGGGGGCGTCACTGAAGCTTTCTTT. It yields the protein CASSLPGGVTEAFF.

This clone was picked up a small number of times. This rearrangement joins TRBV2 to TRBJ1-1, with D perhaps matching TRBD1 (6 bases). The germline gives CDR1 SNHLY, CDR2 FYNNEI. CDR3 length equals 12 residues. Trimming removed 10 bases from V and 4 bases from J, with 13 bases in between. CDR3 sequence reads: CAKRGSSTEAFF. DNA of the CDR3: TGTGCCAAAAGGGGGAGTAGCACTGAAGCTTTCTTT.

V gene TRBV6-1 combines with J gene TRBJ1-5, with D unclear. This CDR3 region has 15 residues. V was cut by 7 bases and J by 2 bases, with 15 bases left in between. Germline CDR1 reads MNHNS; CDR2 reads SASEGT. The CDR3 reads CASNDLNEGNQPQHF. CDR3 nucleotides: TGTGCCAGCAACGATCTAAACGAGGGCAATCAGCCCCAGCATTTT.

The rearrangement joins TRBV14 to TRBJ2-3; TRBD2 matches 8 bases. With 6 bases clipped from V and 5 bases from J, the junction kept 4 bases outside the gene matches. Germline V gene lookup returns CDR1 SGHDN and CDR2 FVKESK. The CDR3 is made up of 13 amino acids. This CDR3 reads CASRAGVIDTQYF. As DNA, the CDR3 is TGTGCCAGCAGAGCGGGAGTAATAGATACGCAGTATTTT.

This chain connects TRBV9 to TRBJ1-4; a weak D match, TRBD1 (5 bases). This CDR3 contains 14 residues. Trimming left V 2 bases short and J 6 bases short, with 11 bases between. Germline V CDR1 and CDR2: SGDLS, YYNGEE. The CDR3 protein is CASSVGRVDEKLFF. As DNA, the CDR3 is TGTGCCAGCAGCGTGGGCAGGGTGGATGAAAAACTGTTTTTT.

The chain employs TRBV10-3 and TRBJ1-1; possibly TRBD1 for D (6 bases). CDR1 is ENHRY, CDR2 SYGVKD, per germline. The CDR3 loop spans 15 amino acids. With 4 bases removed from V and 4 bases from J, the gap between germline ends came to 16 bases. The DNA of the CDR3 is TGTGCCATCAGTGGGGAGGGGGGTCGGGGCACTGAAGCTTTCTTT. Amino acids: CAISGEGGRGTEAFF.